This is a list of T cell receptor beta chains from one sample in a study of T-cell reconstitution after alpha-beta-depleted transplantation in children. One entry per CDR3 protein, called by TCRdb with MiXCR from the PCR reads. The sample consists of about 610,000 distinct CDR3 sequences, over 9.5% of them appearing once. Here the sequenced sample was PBMCs from the stem cell graft donor, taken from the stem cell graft. The receptors derive from a human donor who donated a stem cell graft to a child with acute myeloid leukemia. Both conserved end residues are part of each CDR3.

v_gene	j_gene	CDR3aa
TRBV7-9	TRBJ1-5	CASSFSSGTGRNQPQHF
TRBV20-1	TRBJ2-1	CCARDGGPQSDANEQFF
TRBV10-3	TRBJ1-4	CAISESGFNEKLFF
TRBV2	TRBJ2-2	CASRGTGTSSSFF
TRBV20-1	TRBJ2-5	CSAPMGQETQYF
TRBV3-1	TRBJ2-7	CASSRIVEPAVWYF
TRBV20-1	TRBJ1-5	CSAYPGGDQPQHF
TRBV2	TRBJ2-2	CASRGTSGTGELFF
TRBV28	TRBJ2-7	CASSENRGRTHEQYF
TRBV7-3	TRBJ1-1	CASSLDRQTEAFF
TRBV24-1	TRBJ2-2	CATSDLSSGTYTGELFF
TRBV12-3/TRBV12-4	TRBJ1-1	CASSPDQGRAFF
TRBV12-3/TRBV12-4	TRBJ2-1	CASRKAGGNYNEQFF
TRBV4-2	TRBJ2-5	CASSQDRGLVVATQYF
TRBV20-1	TRBJ2-1	CSATSGGLGGDNEQFF
TRBV12-3/TRBV12-4	TRBJ2-7	CASSWGTEGYEQYF
TRBV7-2	TRBJ2-5	CASSLTLAGVRTQYF
TRBV6-5	TRBJ2-1	CAATSGRNEQFF
TRBV3-1	TRBJ2-4	CASSQEGSSGKKNIQYF
TRBV29-1	TRBJ2-1	CSVDGPGSGSVEQFF
TRBV29-1	TRBJ2-3	CSVERLVRDTQYF
TRBV7-9	TRBJ2-7	CASSLMGGYPYEQYF
TRBV7-9	TRBJ2-3	CASSFGQGPDTQYF
TRBV30	TRBJ2-2	CAWEGGTGELFF
TRBV5-1	TRBJ2-7	CASSFSQGTYEQYF
TRBV20-1	TRBJ2-1	CSANLAGETYNEQFF
TRBV20-1	TRBJ1-3	CSAEQTASGNTIYF
TRBV7-8	TRBJ2-4	CASSSDRQDLLKLDIQYF
TRBV29-1	TRBJ2-7	CSVEAEGLSSYEQYF
TRBV7-2	TRBJ1-1	CASSFKQGAEAFF
TRBV5-8	TRBJ2-1	CASSEGTSGADEQFF
TRBV6-4	TRBJ2-1	CASSSEPGVSYNEQFF
TRBV20-1	TRBJ2-3	CSASRFASTDTQYF
TRBV29-1	TRBJ1-2	CSVDRGTGRSYGYTF
TRBV28	TRBJ2-7	CASSWGDRDNEQYF
TRBV6-1	TRBJ2-7	CASSAGAPYEQYF
TRBV29-1	TRBJ2-3	CSAGLAGGGTDTQYF
TRBV27	TRBJ1-2	CASSISLGGGYTF
TRBV12-5	TRBJ1-1	CASGFRDTGAEGENTEAFF
TRBV7-2	TRBJ1-5	CASSLAGTGFINQPQHF
TRBV7-6	TRBJ1-2	CASSLDRAAGGYTF
TRBV20-1	TRBJ2-1	CSARDGGPGSNEQFF
TRBV19	TRBJ2-7	CASSIRPPGGQITYEQYF
TRBV9	TRBJ2-7	CASSVVSLAGEGEQYF
TRBV20-1	TRBJ2-1	CSASGTSASYNEQFF
TRBV6-1	TRBJ1-2	CASSERGGFGYTF
TRBV9	TRBJ2-2	CASSPRPGEGPNTGELFF
TRBV7-2	TRBJ1-1	CASSLASAGAGNTEAFF
TRBV24-1	TRBJ2-2	CATSDSGTSEELFF
TRBV12-3/TRBV12-4	TRBJ1-2	CASSFGTQHTF
TRBV7-3	TRBJ1-1	CASSLTGEGTEAFF
TRBV20-1	TRBJ1-2	CSAAGAGYGYTF
TRBV4-3	TRBJ2-7	CASSPTIAYEQYF
TRBV25-1	TRBJ2-3	CASSDLGGVTDTQYF